This TCR beta chain was retrieved from a study of T cells in Graves' hyperthyroidism and ophthalmopathy. Authors of the study amplified TCR beta CDR3 regions from RNA transcripts. Researchers ran a first-round RT-PCR on the TCR CDR3 using the HTBI primer set. MiXCR, applied by TCRdb to the multiplex PCR reads, yields one record per CDR3 protein. The sample includes 130,000 to 150,000 distinct CDR3 sequences, more than 20% of them seen just once. This clonotype was seen repeatedly, ten times or more. Its antigen remains unidentified. From germline, CDR1 is SNHLY and CDR2 FYNNEI. V shed 6 bases, J shed 6 bases, and the junction held 9 bases outside the gene matches. The CDR3 spans 16 residues. Findings of the study overall: Clonotypes that were expanded in thyroid above 0.001 mostly appeared in blood too.

Thyroid ultrasound, orbital computed tomography, clinical symptoms, and serum thyroxine and TRAb underpinned diagnoses. The blood specimen was taken at initial hyperthyroidism diagnosis, before any ophthalmopathy symptoms. J is TRBJ2-4 and V is TRBV2, with 12 positions matching TRBD1. Specimen: blood. The sequence came from a woman aged 50 to 60 with Graves' hyperthyroidism that later progressed to Graves' ophthalmopathy. CDR3 amino acids: CASSEPGQGALNIQYF. In DNA, the CDR3 is TGTGCCAGCAGCGAGCCGGGACAGGGGGCTTTAAACATTCAGTACTTC.